A single TCR beta chain is shown here with its context. Its antigen is unknown. This sample was taken from a study of cytomegalovirus exposure and HLA in healthy donors. Vbeta (60) and Jbeta (13) primers were used in the PCR. Clones were read by immunoSEQ multiplex PCR, and TCRdb kept only the in-frame ones, dropping some. The data show approximately 190,000 clones, about 70% seen once. The study's findings and limits: When presence/absence was analysed, sequencing depth was taken to be roughly uniform across donors.

The CDR3 is made up of 16 amino acids. V was pared by 5 bases and J by 6 bases, with 10 bases of the junction left unmatched. Germline V CDR1 and CDR2: SEHNR, FQNEAQ (reference sequence). Material for sequencing was PBMCs. The sequence was obtained from a young woman in good health and CMV-seronegative. The V call is TRBV7-9, the J call TRBJ2-7; 13 bases align to TRBD2. CDR3 sequence reads: CASSGAWTSGSSEQYF. The DNA for the CDR3 is TGTGCCAGCAGCGGGGCCTGGACTAGCGGGAGTTCCGAGCAGTACTTC.